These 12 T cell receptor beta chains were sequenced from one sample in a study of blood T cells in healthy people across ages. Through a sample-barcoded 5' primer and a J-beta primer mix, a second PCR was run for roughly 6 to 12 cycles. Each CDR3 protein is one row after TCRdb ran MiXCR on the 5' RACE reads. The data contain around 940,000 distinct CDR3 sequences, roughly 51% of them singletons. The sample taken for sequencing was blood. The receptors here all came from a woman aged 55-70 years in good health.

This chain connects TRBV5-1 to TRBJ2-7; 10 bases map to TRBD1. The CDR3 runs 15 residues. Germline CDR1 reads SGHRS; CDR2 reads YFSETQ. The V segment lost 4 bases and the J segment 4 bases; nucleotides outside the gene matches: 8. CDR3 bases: TGCGCCAGCAGCCCGGCGACAGGGGGCCCGTACGAGCAGTACTTC. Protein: CASSPATGGPYEQYF.

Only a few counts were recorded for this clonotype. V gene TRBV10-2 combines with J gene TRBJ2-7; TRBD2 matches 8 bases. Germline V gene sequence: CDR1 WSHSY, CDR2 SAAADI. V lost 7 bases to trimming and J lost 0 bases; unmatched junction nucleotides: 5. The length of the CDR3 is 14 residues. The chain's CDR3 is CASIRAGGSYEQYF. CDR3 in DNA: TGCGCCAGCATCCGGGCGGGAGGCTCCTACGAGCAGTACTTC.

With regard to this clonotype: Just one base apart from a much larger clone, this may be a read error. The chain's CDR3 is CTSRRDSQETQYF. CDR3 nucleotide sequence: TGTACCAGCAGGAGAGACTCTCAAGAGACCCAGTACTTC. The chain uses TRBV12-3 or TRBV12-4 and TRBJ2-5; no definite D call. This CDR3 region has 13 residues.

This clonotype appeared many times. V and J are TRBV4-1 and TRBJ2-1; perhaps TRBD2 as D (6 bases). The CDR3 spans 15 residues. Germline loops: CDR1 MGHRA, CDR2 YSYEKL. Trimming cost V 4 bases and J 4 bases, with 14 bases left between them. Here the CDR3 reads CASSPGRSMYNEQFF. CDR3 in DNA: TGCGCCAGCAGCCCAGGGAGGAGCATGTACAATGAGCAGTTCTTC.

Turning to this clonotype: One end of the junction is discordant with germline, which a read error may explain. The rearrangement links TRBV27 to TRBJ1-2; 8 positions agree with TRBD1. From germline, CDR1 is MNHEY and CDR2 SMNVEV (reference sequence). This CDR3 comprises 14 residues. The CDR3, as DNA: TGTACCAGCAGTCCGGACAGGGTAGGCTATGGCTACACCTTC. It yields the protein CTSSPDRVGYGYTF.

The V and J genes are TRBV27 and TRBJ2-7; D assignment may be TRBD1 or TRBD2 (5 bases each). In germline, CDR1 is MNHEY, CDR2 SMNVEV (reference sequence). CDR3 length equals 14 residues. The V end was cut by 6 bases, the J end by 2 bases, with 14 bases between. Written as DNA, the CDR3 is TGTGCCAGCAGCCCGGTCCTGGGGGCCTACGAGCAGTACTTC. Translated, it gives CASSPVLGAYEQYF.

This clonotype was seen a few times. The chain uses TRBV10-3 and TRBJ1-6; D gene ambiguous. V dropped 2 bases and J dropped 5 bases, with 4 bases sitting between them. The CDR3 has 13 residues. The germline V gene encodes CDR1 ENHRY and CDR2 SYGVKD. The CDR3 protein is CAISETDNSPLHF. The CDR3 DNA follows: TGTGCCATCAGTGAGACCGATAATTCACCCCTCCACTTT.

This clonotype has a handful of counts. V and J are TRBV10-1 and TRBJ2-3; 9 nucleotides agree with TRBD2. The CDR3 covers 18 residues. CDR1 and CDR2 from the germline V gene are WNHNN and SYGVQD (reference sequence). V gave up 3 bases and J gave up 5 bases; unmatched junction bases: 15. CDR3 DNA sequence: TGCGCCAGCAGTGACCCGGGGATGCCGGGACTAGCAGGAGATACGCAGTATTTT. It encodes CASSDPGMPGLAGDTQYF.

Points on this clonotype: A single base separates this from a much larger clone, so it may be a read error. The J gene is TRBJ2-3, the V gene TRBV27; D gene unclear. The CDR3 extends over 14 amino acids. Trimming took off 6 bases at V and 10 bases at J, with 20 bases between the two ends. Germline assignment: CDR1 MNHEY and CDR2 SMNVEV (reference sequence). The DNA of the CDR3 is TGTGCCAGCAGGGTAAATGAACCGGGCCGGTCGCAGTATTTT. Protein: CASRVNEPGRSQYF.

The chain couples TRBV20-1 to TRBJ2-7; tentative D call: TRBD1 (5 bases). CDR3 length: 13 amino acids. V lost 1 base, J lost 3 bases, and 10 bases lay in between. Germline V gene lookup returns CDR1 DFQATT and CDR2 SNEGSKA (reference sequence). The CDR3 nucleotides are TGCAGTGCTAGAGTTGACAGAGACTACGAGCAGTACTTC. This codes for CSARVDRDYEQYF.

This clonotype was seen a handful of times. The CDR3 bases are TGTGCCAGCAGCCCCAACCTTCGAGGAGGGTACAATGAGCAGTTCTTC. Translating it yields CASSPNLRGGYNEQFF. V usage is TRBV3-1 and J usage is TRBJ2-1, with D perhaps TRBD2 (6 bases). V gave up 4 bases and J gave up 4 bases, with 17 bases separating them. The germline gives CDR1 LGHDT, CDR2 YNNKEL (reference sequence). This CDR3 spans 16 amino acids.

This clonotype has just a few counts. CDR3 sequence: CASSPGISDTQYF. As DNA, the CDR3 is TGTGCCAGCAGCCCTGGGATCTCGGATACGCAGTATTTT. V gene TRBV9 combines with J gene TRBJ2-3; D not certain. V was shortened by 4 bases and J by 6 bases, with 12 bases between the two germline ends. This CDR3 has 13 amino acids. Looked up from germline, CDR1 is SGDLS and CDR2 is YYNGEE.